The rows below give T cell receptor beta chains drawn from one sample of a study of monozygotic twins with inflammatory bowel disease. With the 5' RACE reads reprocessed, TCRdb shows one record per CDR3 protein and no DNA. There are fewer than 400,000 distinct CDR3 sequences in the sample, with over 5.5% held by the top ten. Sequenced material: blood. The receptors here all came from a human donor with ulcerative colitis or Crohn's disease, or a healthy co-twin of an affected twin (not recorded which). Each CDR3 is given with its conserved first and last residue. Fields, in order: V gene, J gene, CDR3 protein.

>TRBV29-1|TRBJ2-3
CSVAYDLSPTDTQYF
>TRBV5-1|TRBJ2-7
CASSLAGEQGKTYEQYF
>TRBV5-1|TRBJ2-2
CASSIIVESNTGELFF
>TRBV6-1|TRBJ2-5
CASSNAGTSSSETQYF
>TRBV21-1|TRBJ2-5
CASSKDAGDQETQYF
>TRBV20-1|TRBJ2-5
CSASFAGGPDETQYF
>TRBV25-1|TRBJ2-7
CASSYRLVGEQYF
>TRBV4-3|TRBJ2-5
CASSQDPVGGAVETQYF
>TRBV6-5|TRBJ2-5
CASSYSIGQGRETQYF
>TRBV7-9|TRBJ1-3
CASSLAAPGLSGNTIYF
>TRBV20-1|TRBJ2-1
CSARGQGVVTGTINYNEQFF
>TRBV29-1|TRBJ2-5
CSVVTDSPGETQYF
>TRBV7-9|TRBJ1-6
CASSHHRAESPLHF
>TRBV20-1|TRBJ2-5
CISREANQETQYF
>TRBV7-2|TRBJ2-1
CASSLGPEYNEQFF
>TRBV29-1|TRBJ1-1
CSVELDWPYTEAFF
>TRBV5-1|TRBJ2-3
CASSLAGYRTDTQYF
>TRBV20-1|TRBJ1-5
CSARLGNQPQHF
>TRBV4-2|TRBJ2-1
CASSQDLAGIRNEQFF
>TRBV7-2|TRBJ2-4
CASSERFLAKNIQYF
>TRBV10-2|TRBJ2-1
CASKGLAGPYNEQFF
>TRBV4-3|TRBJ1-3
CASSRQAKGNTIYF